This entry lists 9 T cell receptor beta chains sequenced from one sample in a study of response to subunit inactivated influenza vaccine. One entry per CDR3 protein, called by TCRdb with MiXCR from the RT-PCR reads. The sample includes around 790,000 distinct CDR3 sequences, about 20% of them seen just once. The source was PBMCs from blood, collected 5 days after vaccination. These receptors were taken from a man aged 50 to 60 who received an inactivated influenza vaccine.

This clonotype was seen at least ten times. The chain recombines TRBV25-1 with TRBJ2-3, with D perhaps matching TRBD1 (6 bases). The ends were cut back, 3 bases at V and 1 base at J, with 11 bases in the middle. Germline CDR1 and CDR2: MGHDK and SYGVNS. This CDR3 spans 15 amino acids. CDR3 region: CASSDPAGGTDTQYF. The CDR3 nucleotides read TGTGCCAGCAGTGACCCAGCAGGGGGCACAGATACGCAGTATTTT.

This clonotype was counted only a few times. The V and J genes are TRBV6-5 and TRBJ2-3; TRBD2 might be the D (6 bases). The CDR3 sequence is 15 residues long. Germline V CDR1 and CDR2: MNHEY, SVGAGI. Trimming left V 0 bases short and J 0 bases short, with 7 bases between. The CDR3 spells CASSYSGLSTDTQYF. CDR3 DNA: TGTGCCAGCAGTTACTCCGGACTAAGCACAGATACGCAGTATTTT.

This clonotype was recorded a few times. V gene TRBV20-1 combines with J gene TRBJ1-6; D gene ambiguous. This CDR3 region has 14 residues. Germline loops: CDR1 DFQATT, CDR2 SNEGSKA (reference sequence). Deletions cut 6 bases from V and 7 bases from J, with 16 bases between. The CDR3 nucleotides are TGCAGTGCCCTAGTCGCGGATATGAATTCACCCCTCCACTTT. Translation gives CSALVADMNSPLHF.

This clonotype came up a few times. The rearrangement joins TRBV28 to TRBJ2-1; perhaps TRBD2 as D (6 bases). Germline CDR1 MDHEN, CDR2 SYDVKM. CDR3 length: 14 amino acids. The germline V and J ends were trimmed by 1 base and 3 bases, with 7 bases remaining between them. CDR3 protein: CASSLLDYYNEQFF. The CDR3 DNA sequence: TGTGCCAGCAGTTTATTGGACTACTACAATGAGCAGTTCTTC.

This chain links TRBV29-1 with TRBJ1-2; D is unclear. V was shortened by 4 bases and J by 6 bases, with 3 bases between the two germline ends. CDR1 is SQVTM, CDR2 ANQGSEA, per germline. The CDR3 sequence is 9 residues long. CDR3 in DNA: TGCAGCGTTGTCGATGGCTACACCTTC. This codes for CSVVDGYTF.

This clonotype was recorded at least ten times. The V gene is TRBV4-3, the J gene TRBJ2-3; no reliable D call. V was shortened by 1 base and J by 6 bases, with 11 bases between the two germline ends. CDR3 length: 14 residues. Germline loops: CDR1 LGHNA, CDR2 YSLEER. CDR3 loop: CASSQGLSRDTQYF. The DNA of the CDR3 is TGCGCCAGCAGCCAAGGTCTCTCACGGGATACGCAGTATTTT.

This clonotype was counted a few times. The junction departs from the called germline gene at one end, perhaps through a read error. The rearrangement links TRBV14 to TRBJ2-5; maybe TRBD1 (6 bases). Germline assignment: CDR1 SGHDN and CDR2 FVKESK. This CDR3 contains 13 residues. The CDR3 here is CASSQQRDMGKHF. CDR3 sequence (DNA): TGTGCCAGCAGCCAACAACGGGACATGGGTAAACACTTC.

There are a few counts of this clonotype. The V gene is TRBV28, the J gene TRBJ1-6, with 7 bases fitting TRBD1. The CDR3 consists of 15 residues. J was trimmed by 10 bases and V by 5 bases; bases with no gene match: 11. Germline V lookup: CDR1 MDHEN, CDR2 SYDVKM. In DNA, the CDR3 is TGTGCCAGCAGTCCGACAGGGCTCTTTTGGTCACCCCTCCACTTT. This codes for CASSPTGLFWSPLHF.

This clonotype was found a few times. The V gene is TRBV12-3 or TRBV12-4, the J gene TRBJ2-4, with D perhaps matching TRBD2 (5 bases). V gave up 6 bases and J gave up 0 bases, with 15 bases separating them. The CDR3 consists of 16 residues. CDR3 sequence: CASRAGGRIAKNIQYF. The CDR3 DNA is TGTGCCAGCAGGGCAGGTGGGAGAATAGCCAAAAACATTCAGTACTTC.